This entry lists 22 T cell receptor beta chains sequenced from one sample in a study of blood T cell repertoires in COVID-19. The data were produced by immunoSEQ multiplex PCR, yet TCRdb's version contains in-frame clones alone and is incomplete. This sample has roughly 250,000 clones, with approximately 90% found just once. The sample taken for sequencing was peripheral blood. The receptor set was obtained from a woman aged 40 to 50 who had recovered from COVID-19.

The rearrangement links TRBV7-9 to TRBJ2-5, with D possibly matching TRBD1 (5 bases). V gave up 5 bases and J gave up 5 bases, with 15 bases separating them. This CDR3 is 14 amino acids long. Germline V gives CDR1 SEHNR, CDR2 FQNEAQ (reference sequence). CDR3 coding DNA: TGTGCCAGCAGCCGCTCTGGGGCTGGGGAGACCCAGTACTTC. This translates into CASSRSGAGETQYF.

The rearrangement joins TRBV18 to TRBJ2-3, with a possible D match to TRBD2 (5 bases). Germline V lookup: CDR1 KGHSH, CDR2 LQKENI. The CDR3 is 15 residues long. V lost 3 bases and J 0 bases, leaving 10 bases between the germline ends. The CDR3 DNA is TGTGCCAGCTCACCTCTTGAGGGCAGCACAGATACGCAGTATTTT. It codes for CASSPLEGSTDTQYF. The whole variable domain, filled in from reference TRBV18 and TRBJ2-3, reads NAGVMQNPRHLVRRRGQEARLRCSPMKGHSHVYWYRQLPEEGLKFMVYLQKENIIDESGMPKERFSAEFPKEGPSILRIQQVVRGDSAAYFCASSPLEGSTDTQYFGPGTRLTVL.

The chain links TRBV2 to TRBJ2-7; the D is unclear. V shed 6 bases and J shed 1 base, with 7 bases lying between them. The CDR3 runs 12 residues. Germline CDR1 SNHLY, CDR2 FYNNEI. As DNA, the CDR3 is TGTGCCAGCAGGGCCAGATCCTACGAGCAGTACTTC. Translation gives CASRARSYEQYF.

The rearrangement uses TRBV20-1 and TRBJ2-1, with a weak D call TRBD2 (7 bases). The CDR3 consists of 10 residues. Germline values: CDR1 DFQATT, CDR2 SNEGSKA (reference sequence). The CDR3 nucleotides are TGCGGGGGGGCGGACAATGAGCAGTTCTTC. The encoded protein is CGGADNEQFF.

A few counts support this clone. V is TRBV19 and J is TRBJ1-2; the match to TRBD1 covers 7 bases. J was trimmed by 1 base and V by 3 bases; bases with no gene match: 8. CDR3 length equals 16 residues. The germline V gene has CDR1 LNHDA and CDR2 SQIVND (reference sequence). The CDR3: CASSIMGTAINYGYTF. In DNA form, the CDR3 reads TGTGCCAGTAGTATCATGGGGACAGCAATTAACTATGGCTACACCTTC.

V and J are TRBV29-1 and TRBJ2-4, with D possibly matching TRBD2 (6 bases). The CDR3 consists of 14 residues. V was shortened by 5 bases and J by 5 bases, with 16 bases between the two germline ends. CDR1 SQVTM and CDR2 ANQGSEA come from the germline V gene. CDR3 sequence: CSVSLAGRQNIQYF. CDR3 nucleotides: TGCAGCGTTTCCCTCGCAGGGAGGCAAAACATTCAGTACTTC.

The chain carries TRBV27 and TRBJ1-5; D unresolved. Germline V gene sequence: CDR1 MNHEY, CDR2 SMNVEV (reference sequence). This CDR3 is built from 13 residues. V was cut by 2 bases and J by 1 base, with 3 bases left in between. This chain's CDR3 is CASSLGSNQPQHF. The DNA for the CDR3 is TGTGCCAGCAGTTTAGGCAGCAATCAGCCCCAGCATTTT.

In this sample, this clone turned up a few times. The chain recombines TRBV23-1 with TRBJ1-6; no definite D call. TRBV23-1 is flagged as an ORF with uncertain function. V dropped 3 bases and J dropped 7 bases, with 25 bases sitting between them. The CDR3 has 19 amino acids. DNA for the CDR3: TGCGCCAGCAGTCACCATTTCGGTTTGTCTCGAACCCTAAATTCACCCCTCCACTTT. As protein: CASSHHFGLSRTLNSPLHF.

The rearrangement links TRBV11-2 to TRBJ1-2; D not certain. This CDR3 region has 15 residues. V was cut by 0 bases and J by 3 bases, with 11 bases left in between. Germline values: CDR1 SGHAT, CDR2 FQNNGV. The CDR3 here is CASSLEPGTHYGYTF. The CDR3 DNA is TGTGCCAGCAGCTTAGAACCGGGTACTCACTATGGCTACACCTTC.

The chain carries TRBV2 and TRBJ1-6; TRBD1 agrees at 8 bases. V lost 6 bases, J lost 6 bases, and 7 bases stayed unmatched. The CDR3 is made up of 15 amino acids. The germline V gene has CDR1 SNHLY and CDR2 FYNNEI. The CDR3 protein is CASRGGTGINSPLHF. CDR3 DNA: TGTGCCAGCAGGGGGGGGACAGGTATTAATTCACCCCTCCACTTT.

The chain recombines TRBV4-3 with TRBJ2-7; 9 bases line up with TRBD2. CDR1 LGHNA and CDR2 YSLEER come from the germline V gene. The CDR3 consists of 18 residues. V lost 0 bases to trimming and J lost 6 bases; unmatched junction nucleotides: 15. Here the CDR3 DNA reads TGCGCCAGCAGCCAAGAGACCGCCCGGCGGGGGGGCGTCCCCGAGCAGTACTTC. Its translation is CASSQETARRGGVPEQYF.

The gene calls are TRBV6-2 or TRBV6-3 and TRBJ2-1; D perhaps matches TRBD2 (5 bases). CDR1 and CDR2 (germline): MNHEY, SVGEGT. The CDR3 contains 15 residues. The ends were cut back, 6 bases at V and 8 bases at J, with 20 bases in the middle. CDR3 region: CASSSQRRRRDEQFF. The CDR3 region has the DNA TGTGCCAGCAGCTCCCAGCGGAGGAGACGTGATGAGCAGTTCTTC.

This chain links TRBV18 with TRBJ1-4, with D perhaps TRBD1 (5 bases). From germline, CDR1 is KGHSH and CDR2 LQKENI. CDR3 length equals 16 residues. Deletions cut 5 bases from V and 5 bases from J, with 18 bases between. The CDR3 sequence is CASSSGVGASNEKLFF. As DNA, the CDR3 is TGTGCCAGCTCATCAGGCGTAGGGGCTTCGAATGAAAAACTGTTTTTT.

This clone was counted once. The J gene is TRBJ1-2, the V gene TRBV3-1 (or the pseudogene TRBV3-2); 9 bases are shared with TRBD1. J was trimmed by 7 bases and V by 6 bases; bases with no gene match: 6. Germline V gene lookup returns CDR1 LGHDT and CDR2 YNNKEL (reference sequence). The CDR3 extends over 13 amino acids. This CDR3 is CASRDDRGAGYTF. CDR3 coding DNA: TGTGCCAGCAGGGACGACAGGGGGGCTGGCTACACCTTC.

The chain links TRBV4-1 to TRBJ2-1; D call uncertain. The germline gives CDR1 MGHRA, CDR2 YSYEKL. The CDR3 runs 12 residues. V was shortened by 4 bases and J by 10 bases, with 11 bases between the two germline ends. CDR3 protein: CASSPGWLEQFF. In DNA, the CDR3 is TGCGCCAGCAGCCCAGGATGGCTAGAGCAGTTCTTC.

The CDR3 is CATSARGSNQPQHF. CDR3 coding DNA: TGTGCCACCAGTGCACGGGGGAGCAATCAGCCCCAGCATTTT. The chain combines TRBV24-1 with TRBJ1-5; the D gene is possibly TRBD1 (5 bases). CDR1 is KGHDR and CDR2 is SFDVKD in the germline V gene. This CDR3 has 14 amino acids. V shed 5 bases and J shed 1 base, with 8 bases lying between them.

This clone appeared once. The chain has TRBV21-1 and TRBJ1-1. TRBV21-1 is deemed a pseudogene. The CDR3 covers 12 residues. CDR3 sequence: CASSKINLRAFF. DNA for the CDR3: TGTGCCAGCAGCAAAATAAATCTAAGAGCTTTCTTT.

This clone was seen just once. The chain uses TRBV7-3 and TRBJ2-1, with 10 bases matching TRBD1. Looked up from germline, CDR1 is SGHTA and CDR2 is FQGTGA. The CDR3 has 16 residues. Trimming removed 0 bases from V and 8 bases from J; junction bases left unmatched: 7. The CDR3 reads CASSLTGDRGMHEQFF. In DNA form, the CDR3 reads TGTGCCAGCAGCTTAACAGGGGACAGGGGCATGCATGAGCAGTTCTTC.

The V and J genes are TRBV11-3 and TRBJ2-7; tentatively, D is TRBD1 (6 bases). The CDR3 is 14 amino acids. The germline V and J ends were trimmed by 4 bases and 5 bases, with 15 bases remaining between them. Germline V gene lookup returns CDR1 SGHNT and CDR2 YENEEA. CDR3 sequence reads: CASSSTGRYDEQYF. Written as DNA, the CDR3 is TGTGCCAGCAGCTCCACAGGGCGTTACGACGAGCAGTACTTC.

The chain uses TRBV13 and TRBJ1-1; D is uncertain. The CDR3 runs 12 residues. Germline V CDR1 and CDR2: PRHDT, FYEKMQ (reference sequence). Deletions cut 5 bases from V and 1 base from J, with 5 bases between. CDR3 amino acids: CASSPWNTEAFF. The CDR3 nucleotides are TGTGCCAGCAGCCCGTGGAACACTGAAGCTTTCTTT.

V is TRBV6-1 and J is TRBJ1-5, with no clear D. Trimming cost V 2 bases and J 0 bases, with 11 bases left between them. The CDR3 runs 16 residues. Germline V gene data show CDR1 as MNHNS and CDR2 as SASEGT. CDR3 sequence: CASSEWGGNSNQPQHF. The CDR3 bases are TGTGCCAGCAGTGAATGGGGAGGAAATAGCAATCAGCCCCAGCATTTT.

This chain uses TRBV3-1 (or the pseudogene TRBV3-2) with TRBJ2-3, with 11 positions matching TRBD2. The CDR3 extends over 15 amino acids. V dropped 0 bases and J dropped 14; count of bases not matched to a gene: 10. Germline values: CDR1 LGHDT, CDR2 YNNKEL (reference sequence). CDR3 region: CASSQDRLAGGVRYF. DNA of the CDR3: TGTGCCAGCAGCCAAGATCGCCTAGCGGGAGGCGTGCGGTATTTT.